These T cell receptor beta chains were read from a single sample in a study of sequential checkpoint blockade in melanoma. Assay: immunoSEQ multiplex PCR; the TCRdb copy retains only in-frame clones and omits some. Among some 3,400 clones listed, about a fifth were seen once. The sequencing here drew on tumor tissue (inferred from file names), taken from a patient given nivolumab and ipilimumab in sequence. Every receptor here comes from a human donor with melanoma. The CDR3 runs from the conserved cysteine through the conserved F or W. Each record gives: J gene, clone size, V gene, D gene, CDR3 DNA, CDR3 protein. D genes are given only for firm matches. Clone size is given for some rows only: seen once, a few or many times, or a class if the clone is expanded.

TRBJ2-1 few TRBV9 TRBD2 TGTGCCAGCAGCGTAGGGCGGTTTGCAGGGAGGGCAAACCTCAATGAGCAGTTCTTC CASSVGRFAGRANLNEQFF
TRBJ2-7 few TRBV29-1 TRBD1 TGCAGCGTCGCCGGGACAGGCACCCGATGGCAGTACTTC CSVAGTGTRWQYF
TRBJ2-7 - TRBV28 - TGTGCCAGCAGTCCCACAGGGAGAAGCTCCTACGAGCAGTACTTC CASSPTGRSSYEQYF
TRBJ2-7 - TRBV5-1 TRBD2 TGCGCCAGCAGCTTGGTCTTAGCGGGAAGTTACGAGCAGTACTTC CASSLVLAGSYEQYF
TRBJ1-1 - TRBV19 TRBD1 TGTGCCAGTAGTATTTTTGCAGGGGGCCTCATGAACACTGAAGCTTTCTTT CASSIFAGGLMNTEAFF
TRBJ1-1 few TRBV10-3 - TGTGCCATCAGTGAGTCAAGGGGGAAGGAGGGAAACACTGAAGCTTTCTTT CAISESRGKEGNTEAFF
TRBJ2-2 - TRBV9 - TGTGCCAGCAGCGAATGGGGCGGGGAGCTGTTTTTT CASSEWGGELFF
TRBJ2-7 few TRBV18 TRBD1 TGTGCCAGCTCACCTAGACAGGGAACGATCCACGAGCAGTACTTC CASSPRQGTIHEQYF
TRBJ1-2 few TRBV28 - TGTGCCAGCAGTTTGGGCAGGGTCTATGGCTACACCTTC CASSLGRVYGYTF
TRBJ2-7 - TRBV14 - TGTGCCAGCAGCCAAGTTCGGTACGAGCAGTACTTC CASSQVRYEQYF
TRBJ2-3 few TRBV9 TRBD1 TGTGCCAGCAGTTGTACCGGGACAGGGGAAACTAGCACAGATACGCAGTATTTT CASSCTGTGETSTDTQYF
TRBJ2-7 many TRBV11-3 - TGTGCCAGCAGCTTTGGAATCGACAGCTCCTACGAGCAGTACTTC CASSFGIDSSYEQYF
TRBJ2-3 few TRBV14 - TGTGCCAGCAGCCAAGTTGGGCTAGGGCCATATGCAACAGATACGCAGTATTTT CASSQVGLGPYATDTQYF
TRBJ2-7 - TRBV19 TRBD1 TGTGCCAGTAGCCTACAGGGGGTGGCCGCTTACGAGCAGTACTTC CASSLQGVAAYEQYF
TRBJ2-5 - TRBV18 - TGTGCCAGCTCACCGCCCACCCAAGAGACCCAGTACTTC CASSPPTQETQYF
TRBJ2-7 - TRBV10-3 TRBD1 TGTGCCATCAGTGAGATGTACAGGGGGTCCTACGAGCAGTACTTC CAISEMYRGSYEQYF
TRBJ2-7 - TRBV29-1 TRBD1 TGCAGCGGCCGTACGGGACAGAACTACGAGCAGTACTTC CSGRTGQNYEQYF
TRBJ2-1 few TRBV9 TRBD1 TGTGCCAGCAGGTCCGGGACAGGGGCGAACAATGAGCAGTTCTTC CASRSGTGANNEQFF
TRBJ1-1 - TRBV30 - TGTGCCTGGATAAGGGGTCGGCGGCACACTGAAGCTTTCTTT CAWIRGRRHTEAFF
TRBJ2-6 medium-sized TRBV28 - TGTGCCAGCACCTCAGGGCTACTTGACTCTGGGGCCAACGTCCTGACTTTC CASTSGLLDSGANVLTF
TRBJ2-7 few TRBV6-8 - TGTGCCAGCAGTTACGAGGTTATAGGGAGGTCTCCCTACGAGCAGTACTTC CASSYEVIGRSPYEQYF
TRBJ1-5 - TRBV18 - TGTGCCAGCTCACCACAGGGGGTCAATCAGCCCCAGCATTTT CASSPQGVNQPQHF
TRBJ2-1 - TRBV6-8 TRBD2 TGTGCCAGCAGTCAGGGACTAGCGGCCGTGGGGGAGCAGTTCTTC CASSQGLAAVGEQFF
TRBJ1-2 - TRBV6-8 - TGTGCCAGCAGTTACCTCGGAGGGAGAGGTGGCTACACCTTC CASSYLGGRGGYTF
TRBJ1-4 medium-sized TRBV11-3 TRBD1 TGTGCCAGCAGCTCACGGACAGGGGAGGAAAAACTGTTTTTT CASSSRTGEEKLFF
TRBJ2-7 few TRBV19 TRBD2 TGTGCCAGTAGTGTATCTAGCGGCAAGGCCTACGAGCAGTACTTC CASSVSSGKAYEQYF
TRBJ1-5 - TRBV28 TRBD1 TGTGCCAGCAGTTTTGACCCCGGACAGGGGGATCGTAATCAGCCCCAGCATTTT CASSFDPGQGDRNQPQHF
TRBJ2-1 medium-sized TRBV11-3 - TGTGCCAGCAGCTTCAACGGCCGAAGGGGGGTGGGGAATGAGCAGTTCTTC CASSFNGRRGVGNEQFF
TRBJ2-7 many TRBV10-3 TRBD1 TGTGCCATCAGTGAGAAGCGGACAGGGAACTCCTACGAGCAGTACTTC CAISEKRTGNSYEQYF
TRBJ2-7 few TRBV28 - TGTGCCAGCAGTGGACCGGAGGGTAGGTACGAGCAGTACTTC CASSGPEGRYEQYF
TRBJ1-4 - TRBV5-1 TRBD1 TGCGCCAGCAGCCGGACAGGGGTTGGGGAAAAACTGTTTTTT CASSRTGVGEKLFF
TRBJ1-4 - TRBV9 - TGTGCCAGCAGCCCCCAGATGGGAACTAATGAAAAACTGTTTTTT CASSPQMGTNEKLFF
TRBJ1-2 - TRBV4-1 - TGCGCCAGCAGCCAAGGGCATAACTATGGCTACACCTTC CASSQGHNYGYTF
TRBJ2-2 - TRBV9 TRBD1 TGTGCCAGCAGGTCGACAGGGGGAATAGGGGAGCTGTTTTTT CASRSTGGIGELFF
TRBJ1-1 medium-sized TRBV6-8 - TGTGCCAGCAGTCAGGGAATTGACACTGAAGCTTTCTTT CASSQGIDTEAFF
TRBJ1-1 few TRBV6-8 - TGTGCCAGCAGTCAGGACAGTTCGAACACTGAAGCTTTCTTT CASSQDSSNTEAFF
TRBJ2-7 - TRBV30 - TGTGCCTGGAGTGTAAAGGTCTCCTACGAGCAGTACTTC CAWSVKVSYEQYF
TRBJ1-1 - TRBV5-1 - TGCGCCAGCAGCTTGGAGGCCCTCGTGGATGAAGCTTTCTTT CASSLEALVDEAFF
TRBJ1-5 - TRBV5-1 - TGCGCCAGCAGCTTGGGAGACGGTTTACAGCCCCAGCATTTT CASSLGDGLQPQHF
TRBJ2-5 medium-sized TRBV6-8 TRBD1 TGTGCCAGCAGTAACCGGGACAGCCAAGAGACCCAGTACTTC CASSNRDSQETQYF
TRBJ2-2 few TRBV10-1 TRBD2 TGCGCCAGCAGCCCCGGACTAGCGGGATCGCCAGAGACCGGGGAGCTGTTTTTT CASSPGLAGSPETGELFF
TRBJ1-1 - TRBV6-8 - TGTGCCAGCAGAGTAGAGGGAGTCGGCACTGAAGCTTTCTTT CASRVEGVGTEAFF
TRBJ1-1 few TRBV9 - TGTGCCAGCAGCCCCCGATTAAACACTGAAGCTTTCTTT CASSPRLNTEAFF
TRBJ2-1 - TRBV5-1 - TGCGCCAGCAGCTTACAGGGAGGAGTATACAATGAGCAGTTCTTC CASSLQGGVYNEQFF
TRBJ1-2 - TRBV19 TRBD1 TGTGCCAGTAGGCGCATAACCGGGACAGGGGGCGGCTACACCTTC CASRRITGTGGGYTF
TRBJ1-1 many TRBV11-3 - TGTGCCAGCAGCCAAGTGGAGGCCGCGTCCGCGGAAGCTTTCTTT CASSQVEAASAEAFF
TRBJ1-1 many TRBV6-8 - TGTGCCAGCAGTTACGAGAGGAGCGGTCCTGAAGCTTTCTTT CASSYERSGPEAFF
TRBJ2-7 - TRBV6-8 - TGTGCCAGCACCCCTTTTATTACAGAGGATCGCTTCTACGAGCAGTACTTC CASTPFITEDRFYEQYF
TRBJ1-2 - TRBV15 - TGTGCCACCAGCAGCGGAGACGGGTTCATCGGCTACACCTTC CATSSGDGFIGYTF